The clone carrying this TCR beta chain has more than one count but fewer than ten. Antigen unknown. The data were obtained in a study of T cell repertoires in cytomegalovirus infection. Study-wide background: HLA-B-restricted CMV epitopes that are well studied were used alongside recently identified HLA-C-restricted ones. Both CMV infection and a matching HLA type were indicated by public TCR beta signatures.

Trimming shortened V by 2 bases and J by 13 bases, and 16 bases separated the two germline ends. CDR3 size: 14 residues. Per germline, CDR1 KGHDR and CDR2 SFDVKD. Study outcomes and limitations: CMV-specific HLA-C-restricted TCR beta clonotypes dominated the ex vivo response. The study identified carriers of CMV plus the relevant HLA from cumulative public TCR beta family frequency.

TCRdb passed the reads through MiXCR, listing each CDR3 protein once. Of some 320,000 distinct CDR3 sequences listed, 25% to 35% are singletons. The receptor was derived from a human donor in good health (CMV status not recorded). Some clones in this sample may be carry-over from other donors' samples. The material sequenced was cultured PBMCs, taken from culture after CMV antigen stimulation. The rearrangement uses TRBV24-1 and TRBJ2-2; either TRBD1 or TRBD2 may fit D (5 bases each). The CDR3 region is CATSDSGTSVRLFF. Written as DNA, the CDR3 is TGTGCCACCAGTGATTCCGGGACGTCGGTTCGGCTGTTTTTT.